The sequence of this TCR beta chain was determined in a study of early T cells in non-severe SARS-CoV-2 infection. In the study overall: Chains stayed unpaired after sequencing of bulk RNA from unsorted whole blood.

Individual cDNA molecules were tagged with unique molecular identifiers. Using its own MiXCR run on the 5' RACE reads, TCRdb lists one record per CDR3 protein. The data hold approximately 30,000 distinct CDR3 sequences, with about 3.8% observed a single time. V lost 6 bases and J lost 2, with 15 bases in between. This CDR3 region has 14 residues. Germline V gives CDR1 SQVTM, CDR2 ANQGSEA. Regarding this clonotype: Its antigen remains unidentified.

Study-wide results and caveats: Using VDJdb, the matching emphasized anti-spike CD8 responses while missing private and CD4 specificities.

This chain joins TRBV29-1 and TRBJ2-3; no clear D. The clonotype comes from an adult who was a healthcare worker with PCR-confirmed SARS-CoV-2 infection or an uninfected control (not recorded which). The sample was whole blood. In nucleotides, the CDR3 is TGCAGCGTCCCGGGCCGCGGTAACACAGATACGCAGTATTTT. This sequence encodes CSVPGRGNTDTQYF.